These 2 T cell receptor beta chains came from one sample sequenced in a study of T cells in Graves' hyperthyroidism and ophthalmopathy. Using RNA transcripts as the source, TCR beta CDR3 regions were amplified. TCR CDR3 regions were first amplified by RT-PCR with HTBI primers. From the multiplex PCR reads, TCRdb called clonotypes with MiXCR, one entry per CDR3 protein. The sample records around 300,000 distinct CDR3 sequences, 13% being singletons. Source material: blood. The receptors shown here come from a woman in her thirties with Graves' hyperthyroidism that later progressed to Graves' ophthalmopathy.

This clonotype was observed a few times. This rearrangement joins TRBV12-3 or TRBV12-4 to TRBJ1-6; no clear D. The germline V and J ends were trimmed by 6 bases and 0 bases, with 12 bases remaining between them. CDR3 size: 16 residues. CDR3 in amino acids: CASSVRDVSYNSPLHF. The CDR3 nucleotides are TGTGCCAGCAGCGTTAGAGACGTCTCCTATAATTCACCCCTCCACTTT.

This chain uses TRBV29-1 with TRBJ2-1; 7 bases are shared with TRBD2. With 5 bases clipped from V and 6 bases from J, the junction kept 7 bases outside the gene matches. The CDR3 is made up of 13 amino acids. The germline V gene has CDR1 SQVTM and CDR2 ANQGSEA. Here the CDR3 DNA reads TGCAGCGTTACATTTGGGACTACCAATGAGCAGTTCTTC. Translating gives CSVTFGTTNEQFF.